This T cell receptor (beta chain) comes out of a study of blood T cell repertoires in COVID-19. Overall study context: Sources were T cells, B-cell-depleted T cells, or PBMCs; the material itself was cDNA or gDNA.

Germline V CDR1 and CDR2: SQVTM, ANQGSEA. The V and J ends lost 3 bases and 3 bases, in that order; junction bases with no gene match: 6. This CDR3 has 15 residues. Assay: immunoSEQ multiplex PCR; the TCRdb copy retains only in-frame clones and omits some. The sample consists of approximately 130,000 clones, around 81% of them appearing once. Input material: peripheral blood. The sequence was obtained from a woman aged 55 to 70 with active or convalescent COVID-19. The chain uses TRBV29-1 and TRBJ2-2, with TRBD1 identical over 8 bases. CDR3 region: CSVEYQGAHTGELFF. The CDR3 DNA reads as TGCAGCGTTGAGTACCAGGGGGCCCACACCGGGGAGCTGTTTTTT.